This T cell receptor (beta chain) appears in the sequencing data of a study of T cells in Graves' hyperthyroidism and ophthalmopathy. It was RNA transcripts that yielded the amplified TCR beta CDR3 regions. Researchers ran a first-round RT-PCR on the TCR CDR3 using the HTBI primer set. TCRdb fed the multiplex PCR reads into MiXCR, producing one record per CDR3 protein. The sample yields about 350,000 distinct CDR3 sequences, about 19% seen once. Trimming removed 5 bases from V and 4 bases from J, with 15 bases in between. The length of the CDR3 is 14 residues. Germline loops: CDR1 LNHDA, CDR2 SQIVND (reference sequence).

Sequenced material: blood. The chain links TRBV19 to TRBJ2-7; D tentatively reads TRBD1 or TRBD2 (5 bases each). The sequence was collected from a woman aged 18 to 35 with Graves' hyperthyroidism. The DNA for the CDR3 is TGTGCCAGTAGTGCGACCCGGGACGGTTACGAGCAGTACTTC. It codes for CASSATRDGYEQYF.